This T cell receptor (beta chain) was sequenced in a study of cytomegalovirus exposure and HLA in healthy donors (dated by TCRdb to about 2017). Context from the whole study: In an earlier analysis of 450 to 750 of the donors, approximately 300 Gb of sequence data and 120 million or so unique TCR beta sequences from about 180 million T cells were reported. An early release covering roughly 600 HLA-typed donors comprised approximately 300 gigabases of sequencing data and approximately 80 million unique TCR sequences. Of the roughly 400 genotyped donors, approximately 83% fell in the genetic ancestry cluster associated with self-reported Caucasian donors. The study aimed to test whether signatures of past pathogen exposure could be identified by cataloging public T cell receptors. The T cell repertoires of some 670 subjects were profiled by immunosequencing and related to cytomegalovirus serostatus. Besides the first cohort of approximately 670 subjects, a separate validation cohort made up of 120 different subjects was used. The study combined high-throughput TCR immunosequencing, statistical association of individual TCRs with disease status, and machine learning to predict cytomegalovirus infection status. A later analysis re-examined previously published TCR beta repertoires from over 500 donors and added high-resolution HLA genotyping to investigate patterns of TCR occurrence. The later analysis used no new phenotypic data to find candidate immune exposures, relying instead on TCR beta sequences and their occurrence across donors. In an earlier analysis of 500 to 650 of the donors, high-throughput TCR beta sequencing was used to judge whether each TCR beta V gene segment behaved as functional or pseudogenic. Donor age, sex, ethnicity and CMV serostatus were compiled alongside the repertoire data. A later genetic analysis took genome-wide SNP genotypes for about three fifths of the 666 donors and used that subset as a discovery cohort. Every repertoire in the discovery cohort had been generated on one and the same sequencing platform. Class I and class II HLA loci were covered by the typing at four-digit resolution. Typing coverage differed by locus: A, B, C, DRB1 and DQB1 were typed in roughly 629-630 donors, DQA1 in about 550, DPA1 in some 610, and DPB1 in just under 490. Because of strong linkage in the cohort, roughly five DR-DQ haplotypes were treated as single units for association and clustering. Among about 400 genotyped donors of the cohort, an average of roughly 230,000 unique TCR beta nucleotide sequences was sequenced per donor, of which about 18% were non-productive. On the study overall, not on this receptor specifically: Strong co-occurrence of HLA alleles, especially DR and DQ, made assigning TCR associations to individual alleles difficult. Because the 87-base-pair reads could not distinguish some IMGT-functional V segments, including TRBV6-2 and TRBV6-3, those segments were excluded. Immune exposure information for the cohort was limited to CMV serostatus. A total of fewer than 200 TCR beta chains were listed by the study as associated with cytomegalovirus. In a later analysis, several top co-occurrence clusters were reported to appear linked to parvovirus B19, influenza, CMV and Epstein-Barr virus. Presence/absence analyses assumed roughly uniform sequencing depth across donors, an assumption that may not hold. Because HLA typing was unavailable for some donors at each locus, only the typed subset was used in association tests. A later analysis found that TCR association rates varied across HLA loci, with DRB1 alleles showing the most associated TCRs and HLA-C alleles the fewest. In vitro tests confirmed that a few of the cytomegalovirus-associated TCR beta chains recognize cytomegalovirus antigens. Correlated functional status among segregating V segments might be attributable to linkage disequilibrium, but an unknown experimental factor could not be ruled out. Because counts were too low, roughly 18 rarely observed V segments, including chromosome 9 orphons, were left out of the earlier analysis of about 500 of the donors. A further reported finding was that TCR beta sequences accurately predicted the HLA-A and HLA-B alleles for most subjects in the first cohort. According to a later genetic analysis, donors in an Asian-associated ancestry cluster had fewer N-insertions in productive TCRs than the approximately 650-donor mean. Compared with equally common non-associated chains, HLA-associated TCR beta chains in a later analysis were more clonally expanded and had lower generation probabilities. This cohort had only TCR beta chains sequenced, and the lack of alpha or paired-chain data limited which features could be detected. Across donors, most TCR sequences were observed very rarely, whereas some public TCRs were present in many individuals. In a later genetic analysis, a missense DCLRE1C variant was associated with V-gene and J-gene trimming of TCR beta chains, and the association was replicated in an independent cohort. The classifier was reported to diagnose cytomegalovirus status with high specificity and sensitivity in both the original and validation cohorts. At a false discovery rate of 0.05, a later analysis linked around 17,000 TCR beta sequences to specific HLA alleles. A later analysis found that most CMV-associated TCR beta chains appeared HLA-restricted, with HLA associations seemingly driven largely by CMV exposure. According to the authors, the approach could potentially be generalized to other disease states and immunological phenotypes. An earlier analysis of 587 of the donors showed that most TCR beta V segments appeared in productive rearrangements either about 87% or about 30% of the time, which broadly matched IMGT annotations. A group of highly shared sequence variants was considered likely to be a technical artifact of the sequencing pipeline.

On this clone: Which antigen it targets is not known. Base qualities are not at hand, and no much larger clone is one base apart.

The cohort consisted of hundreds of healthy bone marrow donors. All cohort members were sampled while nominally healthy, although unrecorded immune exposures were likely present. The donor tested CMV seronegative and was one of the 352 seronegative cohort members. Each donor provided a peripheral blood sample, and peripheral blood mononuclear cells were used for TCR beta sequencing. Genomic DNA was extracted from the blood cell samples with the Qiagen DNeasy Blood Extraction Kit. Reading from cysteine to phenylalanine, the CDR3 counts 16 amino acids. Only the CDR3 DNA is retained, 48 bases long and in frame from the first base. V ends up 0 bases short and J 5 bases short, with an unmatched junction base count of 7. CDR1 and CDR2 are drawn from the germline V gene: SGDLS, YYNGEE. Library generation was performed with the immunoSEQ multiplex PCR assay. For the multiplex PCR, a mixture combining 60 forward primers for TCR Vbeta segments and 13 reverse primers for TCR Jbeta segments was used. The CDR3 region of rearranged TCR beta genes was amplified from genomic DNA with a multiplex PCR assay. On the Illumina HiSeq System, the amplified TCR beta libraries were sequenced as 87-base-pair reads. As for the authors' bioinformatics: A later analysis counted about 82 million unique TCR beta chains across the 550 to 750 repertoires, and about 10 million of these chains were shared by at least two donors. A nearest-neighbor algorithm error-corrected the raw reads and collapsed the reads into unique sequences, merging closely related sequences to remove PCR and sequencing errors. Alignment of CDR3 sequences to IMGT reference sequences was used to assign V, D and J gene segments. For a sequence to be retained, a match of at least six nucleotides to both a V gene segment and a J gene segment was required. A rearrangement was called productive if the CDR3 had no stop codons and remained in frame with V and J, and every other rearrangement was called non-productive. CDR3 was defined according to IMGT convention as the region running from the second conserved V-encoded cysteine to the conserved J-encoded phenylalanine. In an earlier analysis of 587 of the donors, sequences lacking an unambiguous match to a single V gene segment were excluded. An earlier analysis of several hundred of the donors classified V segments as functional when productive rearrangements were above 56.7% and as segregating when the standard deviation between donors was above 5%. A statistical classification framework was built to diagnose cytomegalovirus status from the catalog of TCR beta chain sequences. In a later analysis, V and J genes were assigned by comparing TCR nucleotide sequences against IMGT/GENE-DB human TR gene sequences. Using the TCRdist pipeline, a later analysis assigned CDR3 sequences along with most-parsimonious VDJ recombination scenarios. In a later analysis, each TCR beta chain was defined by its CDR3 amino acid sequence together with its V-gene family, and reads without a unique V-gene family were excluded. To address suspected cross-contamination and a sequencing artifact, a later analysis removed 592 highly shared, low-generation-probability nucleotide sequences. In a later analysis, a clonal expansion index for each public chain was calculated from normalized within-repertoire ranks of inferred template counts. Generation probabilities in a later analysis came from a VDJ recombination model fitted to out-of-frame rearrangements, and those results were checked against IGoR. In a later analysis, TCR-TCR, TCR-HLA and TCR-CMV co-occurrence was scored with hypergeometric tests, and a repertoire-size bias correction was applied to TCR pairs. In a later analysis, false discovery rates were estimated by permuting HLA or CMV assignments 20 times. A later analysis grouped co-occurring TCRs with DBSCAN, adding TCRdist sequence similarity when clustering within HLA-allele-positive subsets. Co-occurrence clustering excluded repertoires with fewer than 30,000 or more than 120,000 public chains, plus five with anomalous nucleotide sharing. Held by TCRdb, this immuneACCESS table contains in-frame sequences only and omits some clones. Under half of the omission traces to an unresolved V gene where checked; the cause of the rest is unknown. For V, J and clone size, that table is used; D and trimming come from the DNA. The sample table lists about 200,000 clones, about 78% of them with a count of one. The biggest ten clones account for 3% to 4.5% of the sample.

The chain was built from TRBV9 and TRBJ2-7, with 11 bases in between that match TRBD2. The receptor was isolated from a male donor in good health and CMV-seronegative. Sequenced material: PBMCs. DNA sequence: TGTGCCAGCAGCGTAGGGGGACTAGCGGAGGGACACGAGCAGTACTTC. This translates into CASSVGGLAEGHEQYF.